This TCR beta chain was captured by sequencing in a study of cytomegalovirus exposure and HLA in healthy donors. The PCR was carried out with 60 Vbeta primers and 13 Jbeta primers. Using immunoSEQ multiplex PCR, the repertoire was profiled, and TCRdb retains in-frame clones only, with some absent. Of over 95,000 clones in the sample, about 83% were seen once. On this clone: The target antigen is unknown.

General study results and limits: 87-base-pair reads could not separate some V segments, including TRBV6-2 and TRBV6-3. There were some public TCRs occurring in many donors, but most TCR sequences were rare. The investigators catalogued under 200 TCR beta chains as cytomegalovirus-associated. A later analysis found TCR association rates differed by HLA locus, highest for DRB1 and lowest for HLA-C.

V was trimmed by 8 bases and J by 0 bases, leaving 16 bases between them. There are 15 residues in the CDR3. CDR1 is MNHEY and CDR2 is SVGAGI in the germline V gene. The sample was PBMCs. This TCR came from a female donor in good health and CMV-seronegative. This chain joins TRBV6-5 and TRBJ1-1; D unclear. CDR3 residues: CASGEEVQLNTEAFF. The CDR3 coding sequence is TGTGCCAGCGGGGAGGAGGTACAACTGAACACTGAAGCTTTCTTT.